The 5 T cell receptor beta chains presented below share a single source sample, sequenced in a study of T cells in tuberculosis. Some clones are missing from TCRdb's copy, which holds only in-frame ones; the method was immunoSEQ multiplex PCR. The sample lists 20,000 to 25,000 clones, 85% to 90% occurring once. Sequencing was done on a sample of PBMCs. Source of these receptors: a donor between 10 and 35 years old with latent tuberculosis or without tuberculosis infection.

The chain joins TRBV4-1 to TRBJ1-5; D unclear. There are 13 residues in the CDR3. Germline CDR1 MGHRA, CDR2 YSYEKL. V was trimmed by 3 bases and J by 7 bases, leaving 10 bases between them. CDR3 in DNA: TGCGCCAGCAGCCAGTCCATTCGGCAGCCCCAGCATTTT. Amino acid sequence: CASSQSIRQPQHF.

The chain is built from TRBV27 and TRBJ1-4, with 7 bases aligning to TRBD1. The CDR3 sequence is 16 residues long. Germline V lookup: CDR1 MNHEY, CDR2 SMNVEV (reference sequence). With 5 bases clipped from V and 1 base from J, the junction kept 7 bases outside the gene matches. The DNA of the CDR3 is TGTGCCAGCAGTCCCGGGACAGTTCTAACTAATGAAAAACTGTTTTTT. Translated: CASSPGTVLTNEKLFF.

This chain connects TRBV4-1 to TRBJ2-3; no reliable D call. The germline V gene has CDR1 MGHRA and CDR2 YSYEKL. The V and J ends lost 1 base and 3 bases respectively, with 11 bases between them. The CDR3 is 15 residues long. CDR3 coding DNA: TGCGCCAGCAGCCAAGTCCCCCTTTCTACAGATACGCAGTATTTT. This sequence encodes CASSQVPLSTDTQYF.

This clone has only one observation. The chain couples TRBV19 to TRBJ1-2; D is unresolved. Germline V gene data show CDR1 as LNHDA and CDR2 as SQIVND (reference sequence). The CDR3 is 14 amino acids. V gave up 0 bases and J gave up 6 bases, with 11 bases separating them. The DNA of the CDR3 is TGTGCCAGTAGTATAGACCAAATTAGCAATGGCTACACCTTC. Translated, it gives CASSIDQISNGYTF.

The chain joins TRBV28 to TRBJ2-3, with D tentatively TRBD2 (5 bases). The CDR3 spans 11 residues. Germline V gene data show CDR1 as MDHEN and CDR2 as SYDVKM. V was clipped by 10 bases and J by 4 bases, with 9 bases between them. CDR3 bases: TGTGCCACTACTAGGGCAGATACGCAGTATTTT. Encoded protein: CATTRADTQYF.